Below are 9 T cell receptor beta chains sequenced from a single sample in a study of blood T cell repertoires in COVID-19. TCRdb's table, derived via immunoSEQ multiplex PCR, lists solely in-frame clones and lacks some. The table shows under 75,000 clones, with over 75% occurring only once. Sequenced sample: peripheral blood. These receptors were obtained from a man aged 50-59 years with active COVID-19.

The genes are TRBV6-5 and TRBJ2-7; 7 nucleotides line up with TRBD1. CDR1 and CDR2 from the germline V gene are MNHEY and SVGAGI. This CDR3 spans 11 amino acids. J was trimmed by 4 bases and V by 6 bases; bases with no gene match: 0. CDR3 nucleotides: TGTGCCAGCAGGACAGGGTACGAGCAGTACTTC. Protein product: CASRTGYEQYF.

This clone was observed a handful of times. V and J are TRBV27 and TRBJ1-1, with D perhaps TRBD1 (6 bases). CDR1 and CDR2 (germline): MNHEY, SMNVEV (reference sequence). V lost 5 bases to trimming and J lost 1 base, with 11 bases between them. The length of the CDR3 is 14 residues. Written as DNA, the CDR3 is TGTGCCAGCAGTGAGGGAGGGGGGAACACTGAAGCTTTCTTT. It encodes CASSEGGGNTEAFF.

This clone was seen a handful of times. The rearrangement uses TRBV4-2 and TRBJ2-2; D might be TRBD2 (6 bases). V lost 5 bases, J lost 2 bases, and 9 bases lay in between. The germline V gene encodes CDR1 LGHNA and CDR2 YNFKEQ. The CDR3 contains 14 residues. This CDR3 is CASSWGVNTGELFF. The CDR3 coding sequence is TGTGCCAGCAGCTGGGGGGTAAACACCGGGGAGCTGTTTTTT.

This chain uses TRBV5-6 with TRBJ2-5, with D perhaps TRBD2 (5 bases). In germline, CDR1 is SGHDT, CDR2 YYEEEE. The V end lost 4 bases, the J end lost 1 base, and 17 bases lay between the germline ends. This CDR3 comprises 16 residues. The CDR3 sequence: CASSLGLERAQETQYF. The CDR3 DNA follows: TGTGCCAGCAGCCTTGGACTGGAAAGGGCCCAAGAGACCCAGTACTTC.

This clone was found once. CDR3 protein: CASNPSGGPFTEQFF. CDR3 coding DNA: TGTGCCAGCAACCCTAGCGGGGGGCCATTTACTGAGCAGTTCTTC. The rearrangement uses TRBV9 and TRBJ2-1; the match to TRBD2 covers 11 bases. The germline V gene has CDR1 SGDLS and CDR2 YYNGEE. The trim removed 6 bases at V and 9 bases at J, leaving 11 bases unmatched. The CDR3 spans 15 residues.

This clone came up a few times. The J gene is TRBJ2-3, the V gene TRBV7-2; 15 bases are shared with TRBD2. The CDR3 is 16 amino acids. CDR1 and CDR2 (germline): SGHTA, FQGNSA. V trimming: 5 bases; J trimming: 5 bases; junction bases outside the gene matches: 5. As DNA, the CDR3 is TGTGCCAGCAGCACCGGGACTAGCGGGGGGATAGATACGCAGTATTTT. It yields the protein CASSTGTSGGIDTQYF.

This chain uses TRBV5-3 with TRBJ1-5, with D perhaps matching TRBD1 (6 bases). TRBV5-3 is an open reading frame whose function is uncertain. Trimming took off 8 bases at V and 3 bases at J, with 12 bases between the two ends. The CDR3 spans 13 residues. The CDR3 DNA reads as TGTGCCAGGTCTACAGGGATCAATCAGCCCCAGCATTTT. Its translation is CARSTGINQPQHF.

CDR3 region: CATSRDGSRGELFF. The CDR3 DNA sequence: TGTGCCACCAGCAGAGACGGTTCCCGAGGGGAGCTGTTTTTT. The chain couples TRBV15 to TRBJ2-2; D call uncertain. V lost 0 bases and J lost 8, with 10 bases in between. The V gene's germline CDR1 is LNHNV and CDR2 YYDKDF (reference sequence). This CDR3 contains 14 residues.

V and J are TRBV11-2 and TRBJ2-2; no firm D call. The CDR3 contains 16 residues. V was shortened by 10 bases and J by 4 bases, with 22 bases between the two germline ends. Germline loops: CDR1 SGHAT, CDR2 FQNNGV. This chain's CDR3 is CATHHLKVGRTGELFF. CDR3 DNA sequence: TGTGCCACACATCACCTCAAAGTTGGGCGCACCGGGGAGCTGTTTTTT.